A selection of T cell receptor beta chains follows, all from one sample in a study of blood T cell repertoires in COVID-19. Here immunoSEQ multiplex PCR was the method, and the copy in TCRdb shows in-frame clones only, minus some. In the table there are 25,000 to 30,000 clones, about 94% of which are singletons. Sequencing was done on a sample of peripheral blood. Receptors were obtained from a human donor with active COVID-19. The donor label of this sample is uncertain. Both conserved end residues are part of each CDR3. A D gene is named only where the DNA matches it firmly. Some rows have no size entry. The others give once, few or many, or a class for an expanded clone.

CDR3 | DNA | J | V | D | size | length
CASSPPTGGLQETQYF | TGTGCCAGCAGCCCCCCTACAGGGGGCCTCCAAGAGACCCAGTACTTC | TRBJ2-5 | TRBV11-2 | TRBD1 | NA | 16
CASSLVSGEYEKLFF | TGCGCCAGCAGCTTGGTATCAGGGGAGTATGAAAAACTGTTTTTT | TRBJ1-4 | TRBV5-1 | NA | NA | 15
CASSPPPQGNSPLHF | TGTGCCAGCAGCCCCCCTCCCCAGGGCAATTCACCCCTCCACTTT | TRBJ1-6 | TRBV16 | NA | NA | 15
CASSFVRGGLDEQYF | TGTGCCAGCAGCTTCGTTCGGGGGGGGCTTGACGAGCAGTACTTC | TRBJ2-7 | TRBV11-2 | TRBD2 | NA | 15
CASSSQETQYF | TGTGCCAGCAGCTCTCAAGAGACCCAGTACTTC | TRBJ2-5 | TRBV9 | NA | NA | 11
CAWQYLEVGTTEAFF | TGTGCCTGGCAGTATTTGGAGGTTGGGACAACTGAAGCTTTCTTT | TRBJ1-1 | TRBV30 | NA | medium-sized | 15
CATSKGTGPYEQYF | TGTGCCACCAGCAAAGGGACAGGCCCCTACGAGCAGTACTTC | TRBJ2-7 | TRBV15 | TRBD1 | NA | 14
CAHRLAGSPFTDTQYF | TGTGCCCACCGACTAGCGGGGAGCCCTTTCACAGATACGCAGTATTTT | TRBJ2-3 | TRBV30 | TRBD2 | NA | 16
CASRDRGAGELFF | TGTGCCAGCCGGGACAGAGGGGCCGGGGAGCTGTTTTTT | TRBJ2-2 | TRBV3-1/TRBV3-2 | TRBD1 | NA | 13
CASSGSRGSPFYEQYF | TGTGCCAGCAGCGGGAGCAGAGGGAGTCCCTTCTACGAGCAGTACTTC | TRBJ2-7 | TRBV7-6 | NA | NA | 16
CASKPEQASYEQYF | TGTGCCAGCAAGCCGGAACAGGCCTCCTACGAGCAGTACTTC | TRBJ2-7 | TRBV11-1 | NA | NA | 14
CASNPTSGASTDTQYF | TGTGCCAGCAATCCAACTAGCGGGGCTAGCACAGATACGCAGTATTTT | TRBJ2-3 | TRBV27 | TRBD2 | NA | 16
CATGPRGYNEQFF | TGTGCTACGGGCCCCCGGGGGTACAATGAGCAGTTCTTC | TRBJ2-1 | TRBV7-2 | NA | NA | 13
CASTRDEDREFF | TGTGCCAGCACCAGGGACGAGGACAGGGAGTTCTTC | TRBJ2-1 | TRBV2 | TRBD1 | NA | 12
CASSDRNMNTEAFF | TGTGCCAGCAGTGACAGGAATATGAACACTGAAGCTTTCTTT | TRBJ1-1 | TRBV6-1 | NA | NA | 14
CASSHGGGWAFF | TGTGCCAGCAGCCACGGGGGAGGGTGGGCTTTCTTT | TRBJ1-1 | TRBV3-1/TRBV3-2 | NA | NA | 12
CASSPTGNYGYTF | TGTGCCAGCAGCCCGACAGGGAACTATGGCTACACCTTC | TRBJ1-2 | TRBV5-6 | TRBD1 | once | 13
CASTLGGSNTEAFF | TGTGCCAGCACCCTCGGGGGGTCTAACACTGAAGCTTTCTTT | TRBJ1-1 | TRBV6-6 | NA | NA | 14
CASSQFGWAQETQYF | TGCGCCAGCAGCCAATTTGGATGGGCCCAAGAGACCCAGTACTTC | TRBJ2-5 | TRBV4-1 | NA | NA | 15
CATSDLQSGTRSYNEQFF | TGTGCCACCAGTGATTTGCAATCGGGTACCCGCTCCTACAATGAGCAGTTCTTC | TRBJ2-1 | TRBV24-1 | NA | NA | 18
CASSFSGVNTGELFF | TGCGCCAGCAGCTTCTCAGGGGTCAACACCGGGGAGCTGTTTTTT | TRBJ2-2 | TRBV5-1 | NA | NA | 15
CASSPRTHYEQYF | TGTGCCAGCAGCCCCAGGACTCACTACGAGCAGTACTTC | TRBJ2-7 | TRBV5-6 | NA | NA | 13
CASSMRLAGVTDTQYF | TGTGCCAGCAGCATGCGACTAGCGGGGGTCACAGATACGCAGTATTTT | TRBJ2-3 | TRBV5-4 | TRBD2 | NA | 16
CAVTGGPPHNSGANVLTF | TGTGCCGTCACGGGGGGCCCACCTCATAACTCTGGGGCCAACGTCCTGACTTTC | TRBJ2-6 | TRBV7-7 | NA | NA | 18
CASSRLHRDYNEQFF | TGTGCCAGCAGCAGACTACACCGGGATTACAATGAGCAGTTCTTC | TRBJ2-1 | TRBV6-5 | NA | NA | 15
CASSQGRQGTEAFF | TGTGCCAGCAGCCAAGGGAGACAGGGTACTGAAGCTTTCTTT | TRBJ1-1 | TRBV3-1/TRBV3-2 | TRBD1 | NA | 14
CSAQSRQGSNEQYF | TGCAGCGCCCAGAGCAGACAGGGATCCAACGAGCAGTACTTC | TRBJ2-7 | TRBV29-1 | TRBD1 | once | 14
CASSIPYYEQYF | TGTGCCAGTAGTATTCCCTACTACGAGCAGTACTTC | TRBJ2-7 | TRBV19 | NA | NA | 12
CASSYRALYGYTF | TGTGCCAGCAGCTACAGGGCTCTCTATGGCTACACCTTC | TRBJ1-2 | TRBV27 | NA | NA | 13
CASSPRRGQPQHF | TGTGCCAGCAGCCCAAGACGGGGTCAGCCCCAGCATTTT | TRBJ1-5 | TRBV11-1 | NA | NA | 13
CASSASQAGGTDTQYF | TGTGCCAGCAGCGCTAGCCAAGCGGGGGGCACAGATACGCAGTATTTT | TRBJ2-3 | TRBV9 | TRBD2 | NA | 16
CASSTHMGQPDQPQHF | TGTGCCAGCAGTACCCACATGGGACAGCCCGATCAGCCCCAGCATTTT | TRBJ1-5 | TRBV28 | TRBD1 | NA | 16
CATSDLRTGGETQYF | TGTGCCACCAGTGATTTGCGGACAGGGGGAGAGACCCAGTACTTC | TRBJ2-5 | TRBV24-1 | TRBD1 | once | 15
CASSYSGPYEQYF | TGTGCCAGCAGTTACTCGGGGCCCTACGAGCAGTACTTC | TRBJ2-7 | TRBV6-2/TRBV6-3 | NA | NA | 13
CASSQGGYAQYF | TGTGCCAGCAGCCAGGGAGGTTACGCGCAGTATTTT | TRBJ2-3 | TRBV3-1/TRBV3-2 | NA | NA | 12
CASSGTGESYNEQFF | TGCGCCAGCAGTGGGACAGGGGAATCCTACAATGAGCAGTTCTTC | TRBJ2-1 | TRBV4-3 | TRBD1 | once | 15
CASSVGGQGSSYEQYF | TGTGCCAGCAGCGTGGGCGGACAGGGAAGCTCCTACGAGCAGTACTTC | TRBJ2-7 | TRBV9 | TRBD1 | NA | 16
CASSPHGGVETQYF | TGTGCCAGCAGTCCCCATGGGGGCGTAGAGACCCAGTACTTC | TRBJ2-5 | TRBV28 | NA | NA | 14
CASSALVRLEGDEQFF | TGTGCCAGCAGCGCACTCGTAAGACTAGAGGGTGATGAGCAGTTCTTC | TRBJ2-1 | TRBV5-6 | NA | once | 16
CASSLQRSTDTQYF | TGTGCCAGCAGCTTACAGCGGAGCACAGATACGCAGTATTTT | TRBJ2-3 | TRBV11-2 | NA | NA | 14
CASSRQGMNEQYF | TGTGCCAGCAGCCGACAGGGTATGAACGAGCAGTACTTC | TRBJ2-7 | TRBV6-5 | TRBD1 | NA | 13
CASSIDRARTEAFF | TGCGCCAGCAGCATAGACAGGGCTAGGACTGAAGCTTTCTTT | TRBJ1-1 | TRBV5-1 | TRBD1 | NA | 14
CASSYSLISGGETQYF | TGTGCCAGCAGTTACTCTTTGATTAGCGGGGGCGAGACCCAGTACTTC | TRBJ2-5 | TRBV6-2/TRBV6-3 | TRBD2 | NA | 16
CASSPGNTEAFF | TGTGCCAGCAGCCCGGGAAACACTGAAGCTTTCTTT | TRBJ1-1 | TRBV5-4 | NA | NA | 12
CASSFGRDRAPEAFF | TGTGCCAGCAGCTTTGGCCGTGACAGGGCCCCTGAAGCTTTCTTT | TRBJ1-1 | TRBV11-2 | TRBD1 | once | 15
CASSKDLQGGQPQHF | TGTGCCAGCAGCAAGGATCTTCAGGGAGGTCAGCCCCAGCATTTT | TRBJ1-5 | TRBV5-6 | NA | NA | 15
CASSPDGGGSREKLFF | TGTGCCAGCTCACCTGATGGCGGGGGATCTCGAGAAAAACTGTTTTTT | TRBJ1-4 | TRBV18 | NA | NA | 16